The subject of this entry is one TCR beta chain. The antigen is not known. This CDR3 has 14 residues. Germline-derived CDR1 and CDR2 are SGDLS and YYNGEE. The sample is drawn from a study of CXCR3-negative and CXCR3-positive naive CD8 T cells. Study-level findings and limits: Greater hydrophobicity was found in TRB CDR3s of CXCR3-positive naive cells than of CXCR3-negative naive cells. Naive CXCR3-positive and CXCR3-negative cells shared TRBV-TRBJ usage; memory cells diverged.

Sorting was done in triplicate for each CD8+ T cell subset (roughly 300,000 cells each). All TRB cDNA libraries came from 5' RACE performed with UMI labels. Each CDR3 protein gets one entry in TCRdb, which reprocessed the 5' RACE reads and gives no DNA. The data include approximately 5,000 distinct CDR3 sequences; the top ten clones carry 1.5% to 2%. The chain carries TRBV9 and TRBJ2-4; the D call from TCRdb, TRBD2, cannot be confirmed without DNA. The sequenced material came from naive CXCR3- CD8+ T cells from blood. Subset in this sample: CD45RO-CCR7+CD27+CD95- naive CD8+ T cells lacking CXCR3 (TNR3-). The clonotype originates from a human donor in good health. Some clones in this sample may be carry-over from other donors' samples. The CDR3 spells CASFGREAKNIQYF.